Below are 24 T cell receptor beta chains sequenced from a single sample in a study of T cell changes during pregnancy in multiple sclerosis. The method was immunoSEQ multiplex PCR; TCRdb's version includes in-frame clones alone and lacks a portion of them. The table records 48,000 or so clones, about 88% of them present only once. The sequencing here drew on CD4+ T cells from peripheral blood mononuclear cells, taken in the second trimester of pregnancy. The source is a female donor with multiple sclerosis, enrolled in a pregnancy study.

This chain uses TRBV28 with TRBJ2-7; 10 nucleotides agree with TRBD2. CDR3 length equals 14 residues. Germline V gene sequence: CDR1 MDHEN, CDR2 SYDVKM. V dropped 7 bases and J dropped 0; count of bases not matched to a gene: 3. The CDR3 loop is CASILAGSSYEQYF. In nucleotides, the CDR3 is TGTGCCAGCATACTAGCGGGAAGCTCCTACGAGCAGTACTTC. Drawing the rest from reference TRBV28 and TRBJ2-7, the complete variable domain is DVKVTQSSRYLVKRTGEKVFLECVQDMDHENMFWYRQDPGLGLRLIYFSYDVKMKEKGDIPEGYSVSREKKERFSLILESASTNQTSMYLCASILAGSSYEQYFGPGTRLTVT.

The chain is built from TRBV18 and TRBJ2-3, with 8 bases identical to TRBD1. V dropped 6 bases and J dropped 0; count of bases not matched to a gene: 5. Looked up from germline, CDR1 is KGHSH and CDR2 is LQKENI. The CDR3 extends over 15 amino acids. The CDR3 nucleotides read TGTGCCAGCTCTCCTCAGGGGGCGAGCACAGATACGCAGTATTTT. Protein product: CASSPQGASTDTQYF.

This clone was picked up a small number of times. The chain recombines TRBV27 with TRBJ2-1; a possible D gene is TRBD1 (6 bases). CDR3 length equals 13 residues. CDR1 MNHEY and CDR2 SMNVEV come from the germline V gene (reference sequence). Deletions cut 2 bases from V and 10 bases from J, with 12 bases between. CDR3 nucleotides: TGTGCCAGCAGTTTAGGGACAATCGGGGAGCAGTTCTTC. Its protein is CASSLGTIGEQFF.

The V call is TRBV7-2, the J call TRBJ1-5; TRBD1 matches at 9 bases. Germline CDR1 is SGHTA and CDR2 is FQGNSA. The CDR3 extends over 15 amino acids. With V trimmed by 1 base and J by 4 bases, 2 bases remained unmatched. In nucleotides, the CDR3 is TGTGCCAGCAGCTTAGGGGACAGGGATAATCAGCCCCAGCATTTT. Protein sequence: CASSLGDRDNQPQHF.

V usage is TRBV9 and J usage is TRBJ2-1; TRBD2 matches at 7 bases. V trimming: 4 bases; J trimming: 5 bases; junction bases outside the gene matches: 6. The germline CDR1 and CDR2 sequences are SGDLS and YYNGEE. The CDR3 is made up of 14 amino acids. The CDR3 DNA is TGTGCCAGCAGCCGGGGGGAGGCCCACAATGAGCAGTTCTTC. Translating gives CASSRGEAHNEQFF.

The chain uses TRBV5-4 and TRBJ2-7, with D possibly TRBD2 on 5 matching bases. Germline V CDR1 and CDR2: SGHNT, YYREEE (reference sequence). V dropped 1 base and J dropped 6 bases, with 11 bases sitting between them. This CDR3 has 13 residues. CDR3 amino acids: CASSLLGAGEQYF. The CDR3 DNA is TGTGCCAGCAGCTTGCTTGGTGCGGGCGAGCAGTACTTC.

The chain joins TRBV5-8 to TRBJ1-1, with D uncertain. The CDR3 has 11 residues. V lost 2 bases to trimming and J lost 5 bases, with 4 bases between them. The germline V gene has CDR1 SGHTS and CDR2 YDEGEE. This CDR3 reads CASSFRTEAFF. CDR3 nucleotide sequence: TGTGCCAGCAGCTTTCGTACTGAAGCTTTCTTT.

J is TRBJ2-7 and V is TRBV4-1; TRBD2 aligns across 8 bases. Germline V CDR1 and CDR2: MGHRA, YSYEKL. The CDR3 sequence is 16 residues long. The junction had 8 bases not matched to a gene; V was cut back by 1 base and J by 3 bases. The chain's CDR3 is CASSQGLASIYYEQYF. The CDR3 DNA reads TGCGCCAGCAGCCAAGGACTAGCGAGTATATACTACGAGCAGTACTTC.

In DNA, the CDR3 is TGTGCCAGCAGCAAAGAGTGGACAGGGGAGAGATACAATGAGCAGTTCTTC. This sequence encodes CASSKEWTGERYNEQFF. The chain carries TRBV21-1 and TRBJ2-1; the table gives TRBD1 as D, unverified against the DNA. TRBV21-1 is a pseudogene locus. The CDR3 covers 17 residues.

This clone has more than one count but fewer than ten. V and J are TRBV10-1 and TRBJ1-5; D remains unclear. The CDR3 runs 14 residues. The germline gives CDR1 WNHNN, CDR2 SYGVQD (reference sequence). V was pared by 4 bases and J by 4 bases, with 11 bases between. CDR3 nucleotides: TGCGCCAGCAGTGCGGGGAGTTGGAATCAGCCCCAGCATTTT. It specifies CASSAGSWNQPQHF.

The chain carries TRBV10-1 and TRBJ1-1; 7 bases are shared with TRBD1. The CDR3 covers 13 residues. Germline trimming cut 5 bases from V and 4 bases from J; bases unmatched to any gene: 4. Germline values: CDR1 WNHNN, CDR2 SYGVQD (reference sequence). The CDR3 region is CASSTGESTEAFF. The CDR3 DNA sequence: TGCGCCAGCAGTACAGGGGAATCCACTGAAGCTTTCTTT.

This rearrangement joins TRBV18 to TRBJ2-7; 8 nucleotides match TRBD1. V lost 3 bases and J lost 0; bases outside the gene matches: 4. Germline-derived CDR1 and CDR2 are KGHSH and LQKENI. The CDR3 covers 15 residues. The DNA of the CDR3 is TGTGCCAGCTCACCCGGACAGGGACTCTCCTACGAGCAGTACTTC. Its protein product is CASSPGQGLSYEQYF.

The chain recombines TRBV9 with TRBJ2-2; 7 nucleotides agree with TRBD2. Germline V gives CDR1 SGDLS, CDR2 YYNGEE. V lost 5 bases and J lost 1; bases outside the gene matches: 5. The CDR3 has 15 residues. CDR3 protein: CASSLGRGNTGELFF. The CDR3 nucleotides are TGTGCCAGCAGTTTAGGGAGGGGGAACACCGGGGAGCTGTTTTTT.

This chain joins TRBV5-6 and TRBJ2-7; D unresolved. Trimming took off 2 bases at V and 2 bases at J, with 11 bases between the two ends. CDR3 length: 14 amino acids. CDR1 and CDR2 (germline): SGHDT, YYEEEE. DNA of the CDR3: TGTGCCAGCAGCTTCTGGCAGGTGACCTACGAGCAGTACTTC. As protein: CASSFWQVTYEQYF. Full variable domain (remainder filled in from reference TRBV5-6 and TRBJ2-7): DAGVTQSPTHLIKTRGQQVTLRCSPKSGHDTVSWYQQALGQGPQFIFQYYEEEERQRGNFPDRFSGHQFPNYSSELNVNALLLGDSALYLCASSFWQVTYEQYFGPGTRLTVT.

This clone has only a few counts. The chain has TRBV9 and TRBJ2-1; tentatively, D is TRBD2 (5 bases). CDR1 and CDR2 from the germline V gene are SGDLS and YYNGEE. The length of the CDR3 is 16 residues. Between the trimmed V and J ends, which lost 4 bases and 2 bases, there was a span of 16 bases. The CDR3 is CASSSLAGVAYNEQFF. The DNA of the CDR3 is TGTGCCAGCAGCTCCCTAGCTGGGGTCGCCTACAATGAGCAGTTCTTC.

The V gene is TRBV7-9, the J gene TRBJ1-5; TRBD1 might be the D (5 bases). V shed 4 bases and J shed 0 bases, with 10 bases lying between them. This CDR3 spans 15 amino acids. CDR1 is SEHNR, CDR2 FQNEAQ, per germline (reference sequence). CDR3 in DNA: TGTGCCAGCAGCTCGGGGGAGTATAGCAATCAGCCCCAGCATTTT. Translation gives CASSSGEYSNQPQHF.

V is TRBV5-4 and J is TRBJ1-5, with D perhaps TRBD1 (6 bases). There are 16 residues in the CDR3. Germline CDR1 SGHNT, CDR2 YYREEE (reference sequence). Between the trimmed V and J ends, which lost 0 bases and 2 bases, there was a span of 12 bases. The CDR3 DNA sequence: TGTGCCAGCAGCTTGGAAGGGGGTAGGGGCAATCAGCCCCAGCATTTT. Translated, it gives CASSLEGGRGNQPQHF.

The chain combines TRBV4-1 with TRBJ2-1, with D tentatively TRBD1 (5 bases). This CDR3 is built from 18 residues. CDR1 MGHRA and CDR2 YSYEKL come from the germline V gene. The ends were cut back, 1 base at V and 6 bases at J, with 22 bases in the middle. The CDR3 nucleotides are TGCGCCAGCAGCCAAGTGGACATGGGGTTTCGTCTGTCCAATGAGCAGTTCTTC. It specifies CASSQVDMGFRLSNEQFF.

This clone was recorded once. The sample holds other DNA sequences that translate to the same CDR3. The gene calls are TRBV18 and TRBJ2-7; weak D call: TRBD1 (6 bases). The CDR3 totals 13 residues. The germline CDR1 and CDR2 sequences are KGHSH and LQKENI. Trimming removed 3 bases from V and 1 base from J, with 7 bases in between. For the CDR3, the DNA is TGTGCCAGCTCACCCACAGGGTCCTACGAGCAGTACTTC. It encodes CASSPTGSYEQYF. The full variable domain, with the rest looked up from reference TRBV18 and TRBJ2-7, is NAGVMQNPRHLVRRRGQEARLRCSPMKGHSHVYWYRQLPEEGLKFMVYLQKENIIDESGMPKERFSAEFPKEGPSILRIQQVVRGDSAAYFCASSPTGSYEQYFGPGTRLTVT.

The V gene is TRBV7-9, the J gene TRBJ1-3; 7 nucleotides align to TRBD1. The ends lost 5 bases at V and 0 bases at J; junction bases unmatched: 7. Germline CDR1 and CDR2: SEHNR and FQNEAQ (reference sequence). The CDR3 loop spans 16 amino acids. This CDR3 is CASSAPGQLSGNTIYF. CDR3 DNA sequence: TGTGCCAGCAGCGCTCCGGGACAGCTCTCTGGAAACACCATATATTTT.

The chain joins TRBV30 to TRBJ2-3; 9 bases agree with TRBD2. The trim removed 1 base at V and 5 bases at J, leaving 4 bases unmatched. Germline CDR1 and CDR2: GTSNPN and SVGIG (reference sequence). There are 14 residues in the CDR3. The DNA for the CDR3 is TGTGCCTGGAGTGGACTAGCGGTAATAGATACGCAGTATTTT. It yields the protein CAWSGLAVIDTQYF. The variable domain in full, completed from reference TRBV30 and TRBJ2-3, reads SQTIHQWPATLVQPVGSPLSLECTVEGTSNPNLYWYRQAAGRGLQLLFYSVGIGQISSEVPQNLSASRPQDRQFILSSKKLLLSDSGFYLCAWSGLAVIDTQYFGPGTRLTVL.

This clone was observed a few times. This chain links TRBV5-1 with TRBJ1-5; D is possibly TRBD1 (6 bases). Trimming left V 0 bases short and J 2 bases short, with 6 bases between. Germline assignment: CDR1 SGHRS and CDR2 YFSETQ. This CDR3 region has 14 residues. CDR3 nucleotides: TGCGCCAGCAGCTTGGAGGGGGGCAATCAGCCCCAGCATTTT. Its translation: CASSLEGGNQPQHF.

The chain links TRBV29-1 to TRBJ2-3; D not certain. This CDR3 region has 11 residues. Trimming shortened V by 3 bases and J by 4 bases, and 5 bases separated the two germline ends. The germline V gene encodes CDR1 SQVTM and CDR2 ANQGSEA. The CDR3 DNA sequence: TGCAGCGTTGACAAGCCAGATACGCAGTATTTT. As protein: CSVDKPDTQYF.

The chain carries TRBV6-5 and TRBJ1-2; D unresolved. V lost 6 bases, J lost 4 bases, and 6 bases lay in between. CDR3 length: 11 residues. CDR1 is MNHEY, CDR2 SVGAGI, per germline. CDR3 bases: TGTGCCAGCAGACACCTCTATGGCTACACCTTC. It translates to CASRHLYGYTF.